The 7 T cell receptor beta chains in this list originate from one sample, sequenced in a study of blood T cell repertoires in COVID-19. The protocol was immunoSEQ multiplex PCR, while the TCRdb copy is restricted to in-frame clones and leaves out a portion. The sample contains 450,000 to 600,000 clones, about 90% of which appear only once. Sequencing input: PBMCs or T cells enriched from blood (not recorded which). Every receptor here comes from a woman aged 18-35 years who had recovered from COVID-19.

This clone was seen only once. The genes are TRBV5-1 and TRBJ2-5; TRBD1 agrees at 8 bases. This CDR3 spans 13 amino acids. Trimming cost V 7 bases and J 4 bases; bases outside gene matches: 6. Per germline, CDR1 SGHRS and CDR2 YFSETQ. DNA for the CDR3: TGCGCCAGCTCGACAGGGGTAAGAGAGACCCAGTACTTC. Encoded protein: CASSTGVRETQYF.

The chain is built from TRBV7-8 and TRBJ1-5; 7 bases match TRBD1. The CDR3 has 17 residues. Losses at the gene ends were 5 bases for V and 0 bases for J; bases not matched to a gene: 10. The germline V gene encodes CDR1 SGHVS and CDR2 FQNEAQ. The CDR3 nucleotides are TGTGCCAGCAGCCCACCTCGGACAGGCCTTAGCAATCAGCCCCAGCATTTT. It yields the protein CASSPPRTGLSNQPQHF.

The CDR3, as DNA: TGTGCCAGCACCCAAGACAGGGTGGGGTACGAGCAGTACTTC. It yields the protein CASTQDRVGYEQYF. The chain uses TRBV6-6 and TRBJ2-7; 7 nucleotides align to TRBD1. The CDR3 is 14 amino acids. After removal of 7 bases from V and 4 bases from J, the junction contained 10 bases not matched to a gene. Germline assignment: CDR1 MNHNY and CDR2 SVGAGI (reference sequence).

Concerning this clone itself: The sample contains more than one DNA sequence encoding this CDR3. V usage is TRBV4-1 and J usage is TRBJ1-1; D is unresolved. V gave up 1 base and J gave up 0 bases, with 6 bases separating them. The CDR3 contains 14 residues. CDR1 and CDR2 (germline): MGHRA, YSYEKL. CDR3 nucleotides: TGCGCCAGCAGCCAAGTGGCGGTGAACACTGAAGCTTTCTTT. This gives the protein CASSQVAVNTEAFF.

J is TRBJ1-3 and V is TRBV11-2; a weak D match, TRBD1 (6 bases). CDR1 is SGHAT, CDR2 FQNNGV, per germline. The CDR3 contains 18 residues. Between the trimmed V and J ends, which lost 5 bases and 0 bases, there was a span of 20 bases. In DNA form, the CDR3 reads TGTGCCAGCAGCCCTAGAGGGGGTCTCGGGGCCTCTGGAAACACCATATATTTT. Amino acids: CASSPRGGLGASGNTIYF.

This clone was seen a single time. The V and J genes are TRBV6-5 and TRBJ2-2; 7 bases fit TRBD1. Trimming cost V 5 bases and J 7 bases; bases outside gene matches: 7. CDR1 MNHEY and CDR2 SVGAGI come from the germline V gene. CDR3 length equals 14 residues. The CDR3 bases are TGTGCCAGCAGTCGTAGACAGGGCGGCGGGGAGCTGTTTTTT. It specifies CASSRRQGGGELFF.

V and J are TRBV3-1 (or the pseudogene TRBV3-2) and TRBJ2-5, with TRBD2 identical over 9 bases. Germline V CDR1 and CDR2: LGHDT, YNNKEL (reference sequence). J lost 3 bases, V lost 1 base, and 12 bases had no gene match. CDR3 length: 18 amino acids. The CDR3 DNA reads as TGTGCCAGCAGCCAAGTTGTCAGTAGGACTAGCGACAAAGAGACCCAGTACTTC. It yields the protein CASSQVVSRTSDKETQYF.